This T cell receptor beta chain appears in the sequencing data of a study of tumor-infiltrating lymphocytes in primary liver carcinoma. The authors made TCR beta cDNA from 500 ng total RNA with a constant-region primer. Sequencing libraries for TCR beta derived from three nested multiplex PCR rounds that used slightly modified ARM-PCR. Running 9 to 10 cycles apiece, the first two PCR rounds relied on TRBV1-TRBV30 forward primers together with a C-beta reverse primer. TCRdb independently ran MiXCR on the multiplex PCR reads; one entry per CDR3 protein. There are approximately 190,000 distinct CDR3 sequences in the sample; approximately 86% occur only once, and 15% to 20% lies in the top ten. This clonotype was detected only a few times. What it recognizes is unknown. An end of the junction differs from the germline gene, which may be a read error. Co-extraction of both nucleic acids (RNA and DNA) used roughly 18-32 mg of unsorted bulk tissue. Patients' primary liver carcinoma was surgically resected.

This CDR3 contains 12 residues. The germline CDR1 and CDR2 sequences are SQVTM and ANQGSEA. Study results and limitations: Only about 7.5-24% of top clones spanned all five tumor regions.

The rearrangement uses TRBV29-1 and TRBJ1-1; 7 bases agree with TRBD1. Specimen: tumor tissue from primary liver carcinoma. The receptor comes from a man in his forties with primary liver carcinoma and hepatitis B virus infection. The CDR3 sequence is CGVAQGDAEALF. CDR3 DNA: TGCGGCGTTGCCCAGGGGGACGCTGAAGCTCTCTTT. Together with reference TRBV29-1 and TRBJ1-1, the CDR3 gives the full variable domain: SAVISQKPSRDICQRGTSLTIQCQVDSQVTMMFWYRQQPGQSLTLIATANQGSEATYESGFVIDKFPISRPNLTFSTLTVSNMSPEDSSIYLCGVAQGDAEALFGQGTRLTVV.